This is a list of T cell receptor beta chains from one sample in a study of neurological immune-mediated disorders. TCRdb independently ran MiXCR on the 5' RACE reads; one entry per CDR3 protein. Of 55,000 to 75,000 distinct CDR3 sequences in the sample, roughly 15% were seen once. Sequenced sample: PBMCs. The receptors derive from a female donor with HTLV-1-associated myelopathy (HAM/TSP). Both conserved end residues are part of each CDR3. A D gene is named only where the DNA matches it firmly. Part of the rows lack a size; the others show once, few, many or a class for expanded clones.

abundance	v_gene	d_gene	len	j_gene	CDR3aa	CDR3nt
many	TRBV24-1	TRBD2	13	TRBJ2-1	CATGQAGGNEQFF	TGTGCCACAGGACAGGCGGGGGGGAATGAGCAGTTCTTC
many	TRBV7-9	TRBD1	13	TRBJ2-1	CALREDRDNEQFF	TGTGCGCTGAGGGAAGACAGGGACAATGAGCAGTTCTTC
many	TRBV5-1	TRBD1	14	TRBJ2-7	CASSTDRGGYEQYF	TGCGCCAGCAGCACGGACAGGGGTGGATACGAGCAGTACTTC
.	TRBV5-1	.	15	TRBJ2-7	CASSFSRQGNYEQYF	TGCGCCAGCAGCTTCTCGCGCCAGGGGAATTACGAGCAGTACTTC
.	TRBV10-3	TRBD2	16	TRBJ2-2	CASSGLAGGGTGELFF	TGTGCCAGCAGCGGACTAGCGGGGGGTGGTACCGGGGAGCTGTTTTTT
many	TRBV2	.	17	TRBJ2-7	CASSEMSRLTGLVEQYF	TGTGCCAGCAGTGAAATGTCTAGACTTACGGGATTGGTAGAGCAGTACTTC
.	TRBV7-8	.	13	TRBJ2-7	CASSFGGIDEQYF	TGTGCCAGCAGCTTTGGGGGGATCGACGAGCAGTACTTC
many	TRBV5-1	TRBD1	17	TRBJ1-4	CASSLGQGITVNEKLFF	TGCGCCAGCAGCTTGGGACAGGGTATTACGGTTAATGAAAAACTGTTTTTT
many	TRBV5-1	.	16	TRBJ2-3	CASSLGMAGFTDTQYF	TGCGCCAGCAGCTTGGGCATGGCGGGGTTCACAGATACGCAGTATTTT
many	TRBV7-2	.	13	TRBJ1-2	CASSWGVRYGYTF	TGTGCCAGCAGCTGGGGGGTTCGGTATGGCTACACCTTC
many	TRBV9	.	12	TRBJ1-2	CASSVGDYGYTF	TGTGCCAGCAGCGTGGGGGACTATGGCTACACCTTC
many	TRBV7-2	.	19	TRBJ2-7	CASSLVSVSSSQRPYEQYF	TGTGCCAGCAGCTTAGTCTCGGTGAGCTCGTCACAGCGGCCCTACGAGCAGTACTTC
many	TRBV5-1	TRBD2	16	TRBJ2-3	CASRLEGLALLDTQYF	TGCGCCAGCAGATTAGAGGGACTAGCCCTTTTAGATACGCAGTATTTT
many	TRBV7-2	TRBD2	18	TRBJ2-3	CASAALAGGRGRKETQYF	TGTGCCAGCGCGGCATTAGCGGGGGGCCGGGGGAGAAAGGAAACGCAGTATTTT
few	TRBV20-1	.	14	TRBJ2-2	CSAREALYTGELFF	TGCAGTGCTAGAGAGGCTCTGTACACCGGGGAGCTGTTTTTT
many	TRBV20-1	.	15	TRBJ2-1	CSARDLRGAYNEQFF	TGCAGTGCTAGAGACCTCAGGGGGGCCTACAATGAGCAGTTCTTC
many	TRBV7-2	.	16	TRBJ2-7	CASSPPNLPAGYEQYF	TGTGCCAGCAGCCCGCCCAACCTTCCAGCAGGCTACGAGCAGTACTTC
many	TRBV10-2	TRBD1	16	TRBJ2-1	CASTKWTGSSYNEQFF	TGCGCCAGCACTAAGTGGACAGGGAGCTCCTACAATGAGCAGTTCTTC
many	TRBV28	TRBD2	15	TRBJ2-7	CASSPTRGASYEQYF	TGTGCCAGCAGTCCCACGCGGGGGGCCTCTTACGAGCAGTACTTC
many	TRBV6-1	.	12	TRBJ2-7	CAHSRDTYEQYF	TGTGCCCACTCCAGGGATACCTACGAGCAGTACTTC
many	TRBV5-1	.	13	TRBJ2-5	CASSLTVKETQYF	TGCGCCAGCAGCTTGACAGTAAAAGAGACCCAGTACTTC
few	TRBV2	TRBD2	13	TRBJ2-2	CASTSGGAGELFF	TGTGCCAGCACCAGCGGGGGGGCCGGGGAGCTGTTTTTT
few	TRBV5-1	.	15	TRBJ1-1	CASSLAGTVNTEAFF	TGCGCCAGCAGCTTGGCCGGGACGGTGAACACTGAAGCTTTCTTT
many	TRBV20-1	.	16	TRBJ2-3	CSASAILVSGTDTQYF	TGCAGTGCTAGCGCGATACTAGTGAGCGGCACAGATACGCAGTATTTT
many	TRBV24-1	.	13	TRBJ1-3	CATSDGSGNTIYF	TGTGCCACCAGTGATGGGAGTGGAAACACCATATATTTT
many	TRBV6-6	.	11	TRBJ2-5	CASGEQETQYF	TGTGCCAGCGGGGAGCAAGAGACCCAGTACTTC
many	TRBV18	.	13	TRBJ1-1	CASSPNIITEAFF	TGTGCCAGCTCACCAAACATCATCACTGAAGCTTTCTTT
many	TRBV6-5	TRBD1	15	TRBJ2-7	CASSYFGTGEREQYF	TGTGCCAGCAGTTACTTTGGGACAGGGGAACGCGAGCAGTACTTC
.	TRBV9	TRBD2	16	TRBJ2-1	CASSASTSGAGNEQFF	TGTGCCAGCAGCGCTTCGACTAGCGGGGCGGGGAATGAGCAGTTCTTC
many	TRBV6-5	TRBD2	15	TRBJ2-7	CASSRTSGASYEQYF	TGTGCCAGCAGCCGGACTAGCGGGGCCTCCTACGAGCAGTACTTC
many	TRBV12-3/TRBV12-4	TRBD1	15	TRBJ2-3	CASSSGTGSTDTQYF	TGTGCCAGCAGTTCCGGGACAGGGTCAACAGATACGCAGTATTTT
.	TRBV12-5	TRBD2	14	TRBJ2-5	CASGDLGGGKTQYF	TGTGCTAGTGGGGACCTTGGCGGGGGAAAGACCCAGTACTTC
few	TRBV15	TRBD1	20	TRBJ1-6	CATSRDRLTRQGFENSPLHF	TGTGCCACCAGCAGAGATAGGTTAACGAGACAGGGGTTCGAAAATTCACCCCTCCACTTT
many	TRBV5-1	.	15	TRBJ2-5	CASSLGSQRGETQYF	TGCGCCAGCAGCTTGGGATCACAGAGGGGGGAGACCCAGTACTTC
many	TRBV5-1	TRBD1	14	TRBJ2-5	CASSSGQLQETQYF	TGCGCCAGCAGCTCGGGACAGCTCCAAGAGACCCAGTACTTC
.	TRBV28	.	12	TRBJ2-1	CASSGGGIVEFF	TGTGCCAGCAGTGGTGGGGGGATCGTGGAGTTCTTC
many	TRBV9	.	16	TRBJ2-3	CASSALSLGETDTQYF	TGTGCCAGCAGCGCCTTAAGCTTGGGAGAGACAGATACGCAGTATTTT
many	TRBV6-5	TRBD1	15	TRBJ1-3	CASVRQGGSGNTIYF	TGTGCCAGCGTAAGACAGGGAGGTTCTGGAAACACCATATATTTT
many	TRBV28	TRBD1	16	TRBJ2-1	CASSWGDRGIYNEQFF	TGTGCCAGCAGCTGGGGGGACAGGGGCATCTACAATGAGCAGTTCTTC
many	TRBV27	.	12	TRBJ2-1	CASSLLDSPQFF	TGTGCCAGCAGTCTCCTTGACTCACCTCAGTTCTTC